This is a list of T cell receptor beta chains from one sample in a study of T cells in Graves' hyperthyroidism and ophthalmopathy. TCRdb redid the calling of the multiplex PCR reads with MiXCR, one entry per CDR3 protein. The sample shows some 510,000 distinct CDR3 sequences, roughly 50% of them seen only once. The sequencing input was peripheral blood or thyroid tissue (not recorded which). The receptor set was obtained from a young woman with Graves' hyperthyroidism. The CDR3 runs from the conserved cysteine through the conserved F or W. D genes are given only for firm matches. The listing skips clone size in some rows; elsewhere it reads once, few, many or a size class.

d_call,clone_size,j_call,v_call,cdr3_nt,cdr3_aa
NA,many,TRBJ2-5,TRBV7-8,TGTGCCAGCAGCCCGGACGGAATCCAAGAGACCCAGTACTTC,CASSPDGIQETQYF
TRBD1,NA,TRBJ1-2,TRBV7-3,TGTGCCAGCAGCTTAACTGGGACAGGGGAAGCTGGCTACACCTTC,CASSLTGTGEAGYTF
NA,NA,TRBJ1-1,TRBV6-6,TGTGCCAGCAGTTACTCGGCAGAGAACACTGAAGCTTTCTTT,CASSYSAENTEAFF
TRBD2,many,TRBJ2-5,TRBV5-1,TGCGCCAGCAGCGCGACTAGCGGAAAAGAGACCCAGTACTTC,CASSATSGKETQYF
NA,many,TRBJ2-5,TRBV15,TGTGCCACCAGCCCTTGGGACGGAGGGAAGACCCAGTACTTC,CATSPWDGGKTQYF
NA,NA,TRBJ1-5,TRBV2,TGTGCCAGCTACCCAGGGTTAAATCAGCCCCAGCATTTT,CASYPGLNQPQHF
NA,NA,TRBJ1-2,TRBV10-3,TGTGCCAGCAGGAGGAGGAGCCTCTCTAACTATGGCTACACCTTC,CASRRRSLSNYGYTF
TRBD2,many,TRBJ2-7,TRBV2,TGTGCCAGTACTAGCGGGAGGGTCCAGCAGTACTTC,CASTSGRVQQYF
NA,NA,TRBJ2-7,TRBV10-3,TGTGCCATCAGTGACTATAGCAGGGGGGACGAGCAGTACTTC,CAISDYSRGDEQYF
TRBD1,NA,TRBJ1-2,TRBV2,TGTGCCAGCAATCCCTCGGGACAGAAACTCTCGGCGTATGGCTACACCTTC,CASNPSGQKLSAYGYTF
NA,NA,TRBJ2-7,TRBV5-4,TGTGCCAGCAGCTCTAGCCCCGCCTACGAGCAGTACTTC,CASSSSPAYEQYF
TRBD2,NA,TRBJ2-5,TRBV9,TGTGCCAGCAGTTACTCCAGCGGGAGGGAGTACTTC,CASSYSSGREYF
TRBD1,NA,TRBJ2-2,TRBV29-1,TGCAGCGTGTCGGGACAGGCTGAACACCGGGGAGCTGTTTTT,CSVSGQAEHRGAVF
NA,NA,TRBJ1-5,TRBV4-1,TGCGCCAGCAGCTCTCGCCAGGGCTATAGCAATCAGCCCCGGCATTTT,CASSSRQGYSNQPRHF
NA,NA,TRBJ1-1,TRBV7-3,TGTGCCAGCAGCTTAGAGGGCACTACCTCAAACACTGAAGCTTTCTTT,CASSLEGTTSNTEAFF
NA,NA,TRBJ1-1,TRBV2,TGTGCCAGCAGTCCCTACAGGGATAACACTGAAGCTTTCTTT,CASSPYRDNTEAFF
NA,many,TRBJ1-2,TRBV14,TGTGCCAGCAGCCAAGGTGCCGGACCAACCTATGGCTACACCTTC,CASSQGAGPTYGYTF
NA,many,TRBJ1-2,TRBV25-1,TGTGCCAGCAGTGCCTCGCGGACGAACTATGGCTACACCTTC,CASSASRTNYGYTF
NA,few,TRBJ2-6,TRBV25-1,TGTGCCAGCACCCCGATTTTCGGGGTCGGGGCCAACGTCCTGACTTTC,CASTPIFGVGANVLTF
NA,NA,TRBJ1-2,TRBV20-1,TGCAGTGCTAGAGCACTGGGGACGAGAACTGGCTACACCTTC,CSARALGTRTGYTF
TRBD2,NA,TRBJ2-2,TRBV5-1,TGCGCCAGCAGCTTGGAGAAGCGGGAGGTCACCGGGGAGCTGTTTTTT,CASSLEKREVTGELFF
NA,NA,TRBJ2-5,TRBV10-3,TGTGCCATCAGTGAGTCGGGAGGCATAGAGACCCAGTACTTC,CAISESGGIETQYF
NA,many,TRBJ1-1,TRBV7-2,TGTGCCAGCAGCTTAGGGTTGAGCACTGAAGCTTTCTTT,CASSLGLSTEAFF
NA,few,TRBJ2-7,TRBV13,TGTGCCAGCAGCTTAGGGGTCCTAGCGTCGTACGAGCAGTACTTC,CASSLGVLASYEQYF
TRBD1,NA,TRBJ1-4,TRBV19,TGTGCCAGTAGTCGGACAGGGGTGTATGAAAAACTGTTTTTT,CASSRTGVYEKLFF
NA,once,TRBJ1-4,TRBV2,TGTGCCAGCAGTCCAGGACTAGCGGGAGGTGAAAAACTGTTTTTT,CASSPGLAGGEKLFF
NA,NA,TRBJ2-5,TRBV20-1,TGCAGTGCTCCGGACTATGGGGAGACCCAGTACTTC,CSAPDYGETQYF
NA,few,TRBJ2-5,TRBV7-8,TGTGCCAGCAGCCATGGACAATTAATGAAAGAGACCCAGTACTTC,CASSHGQLMKETQYF
TRBD2,few,TRBJ2-5,TRBV20-1,TGCAGTGCCAGTCCGGGACTAGCGGGAGGACTACCTTCGACCCAGTACTTC,CSASPGLAGGLPSTQYF
NA,NA,TRBJ2-5,TRBV2,TGTGCCAGCAAATCGGGGGGCCGGGAAGAGACCCAGTACTTC,CASKSGGREETQYF
TRBD1,NA,TRBJ2-3,TRBV15,TGTGCCACCAGGGACAGGGTGCGTGCAGATACGCAGTATTTT,CATRDRVRADTQYF
TRBD2,NA,TRBJ2-7,TRBV20-1,TGCAGTGCCCCGGCGCCAGGACTAGAGGTGGAGCAGTACTTC,CSAPAPGLEVEQYF
NA,many,TRBJ1-1,TRBV7-8,TGTGCCAGCAGCTTAAATGATCCCCTTGAAGCTTTCTTT,CASSLNDPLEAFF
NA,few,TRBJ1-5,TRBV19,TGTGCCAGTAGTATTTTCAGGGTTAGCAATCAGCCCCAGCATTTT,CASSIFRVSNQPQHF
NA,NA,TRBJ2-7,TRBV9,TGTGCCAGCAGCGTAGGGGGGATAGAGTTCTACGAGCAGTACTTC,CASSVGGIEFYEQYF
NA,NA,TRBJ1-1,TRBV2,TGTGCCAGCAGTTTATATAGCGAGAACACTGAAGCTTTCTTT,CASSLYSENTEAFF
TRBD1,NA,TRBJ1-1,TRBV12-3/TRBV12-4,TGTGTCAGCAGTTTCCCAGGGGGCACTGAAGCTTTCTTT,CVSSFPGGTEAFF
TRBD1,NA,TRBJ2-5,TRBV24-1,TGTGCCACCAGTGATTCGACAGGGGGCAGCGAGACCCAGTACTTC,CATSDSTGGSETQYF
TRBD1,NA,TRBJ1-5,TRBV24-1,TGTGCCACCAGTGCGGGACAGGGCAATCAGCCCCAGCATTTT,CATSAGQGNQPQHF
NA,many,TRBJ1-1,TRBV25-1,TGTGCCAGCAGTGAATCAGAGTTTGAAGCTTTCTTT,CASSESEFEAFF
NA,NA,TRBJ2-2,TRBV11-2,TGTGCCAGCAGCCAAACAGAGGGACACACCGGGGAGCTGTTTTTT,CASSQTEGHTGELFF
NA,NA,TRBJ2-7,TRBV12-3/TRBV12-4,TGTGCCAGCAGTAAAACAGGGCTAAGCGAGCAGTACTTC,CASSKTGLSEQYF